This entry lists 32 T cell receptor beta chains sequenced from one sample in a study of blood T cell repertoires in COVID-19. TCRdb's copy holds only in-frame clones and misses some; the assay was immunoSEQ multiplex PCR. The repertoire has 150,000 to 200,000 clones, roughly 88% of them found once; the top ten carry about a tenth. The specimen sequenced was peripheral blood. The receptors derive from an elderly woman with active or convalescent COVID-19.

This clone was detected only once. The chain carries TRBV5-1 and TRBJ2-7, with TRBD1 matching over 8 bases. Germline assignment: CDR1 SGHRS and CDR2 YFSETQ. J was trimmed by 8 bases and V by 4 bases; bases with no gene match: 11. The CDR3 sequence is 14 residues long. The CDR3 bases are TGCGCCAGCAGCCCGAGCGACAGGGGTAGCAAGCAGTACTTC. Its translation: CASSPSDRGSKQYF.

The V and J genes are TRBV12-3 or TRBV12-4 and TRBJ1-2, with 10 bases that match TRBD1. This CDR3 contains 13 residues. Germline trimming cut 6 bases from V and 6 bases from J; bases unmatched to any gene: 4. The CDR3 protein is CASRGTGENGYTF. The CDR3 nucleotides read TGTGCCAGCAGGGGGACAGGGGAAAATGGCTACACCTTC.

V gene TRBV28 combines with J gene TRBJ1-1; weak D call: TRBD1 (6 bases). Germline values: CDR1 MDHEN, CDR2 SYDVKM. The germline V and J ends were trimmed by 6 bases and 5 bases, with 19 bases remaining between them. The CDR3 sequence is 15 residues long. The CDR3 protein is CASRSGGAGGTEAFF. CDR3 coding DNA: TGTGCCAGCAGGTCTGGGGGCGCGGGGGGGACTGAAGCTTTCTTT.

This chain connects TRBV27 to TRBJ2-6, with 7 bases aligning to TRBD1. This CDR3 has 15 residues. J lost 3 bases, V lost 5 bases, and 4 bases had no gene match. Germline V gives CDR1 MNHEY, CDR2 SMNVEV (reference sequence). The CDR3 here is CASSPWTGGANVLTF. CDR3 nucleotides: TGTGCCAGCAGTCCGTGGACAGGTGGGGCCAACGTCCTGACTTTC.

The CDR3 nucleotides read TGCGCCAGCAGTCAAACAGGGCTTTATAGCAATCAGCCCCAGCATTTT. Protein sequence: CASSQTGLYSNQPQHF. The rearrangement uses TRBV23-1 and TRBJ1-5; D perhaps matches TRBD1 (6 bases). TRBV23-1 is recorded as an ORF, its role being uncertain. With 2 bases removed from V and 0 bases from J, the gap between germline ends came to 11 bases. The CDR3 has 16 amino acids.

The V and J genes are TRBV7-6 and TRBJ1-1; perhaps TRBD1 as D (5 bases). V lost 1 base and J 0 bases, leaving 9 bases between the germline ends. Germline lookup yields CDR1 SGHVS and CDR2 FNYEAQ. The CDR3 sequence is 15 residues long. The CDR3 DNA is TGTGCCAGCAGCTTAGGGCAGGGTATGAACACTGAAGCTTTCTTT. Translated: CASSLGQGMNTEAFF.

This clone was observed a handful of times. The genes are TRBV3-1 (or the pseudogene TRBV3-2) and TRBJ2-3, with a possible D match to TRBD1 (6 bases). The CDR3 has 17 residues. V dropped 1 base and J dropped 1 base, with 15 bases sitting between them. Germline V gene data show CDR1 as LGHDT and CDR2 as YNNKEL (reference sequence). Here the CDR3 DNA reads TGTGCCAGCAGCCAAGTTAAAAGGGGGACGGGCACAGATACGCAGTATTTT. Translated: CASSQVKRGTGTDTQYF.

V is TRBV3-1 (or the pseudogene TRBV3-2) and J is TRBJ2-7, with D maybe TRBD1 (6 bases). This CDR3 has 12 amino acids. Germline CDR1 and CDR2: LGHDT and YNNKEL (reference sequence). V was trimmed by 3 bases and J by 5 bases, leaving 8 bases between them. The CDR3 DNA is TGTGCCAGCAGCCAGGGGGCTAACGAGCAGTACTTC. Its translation is CASSQGANEQYF.

CDR3 DNA sequence: TGTGCCAGCAGTTGGTCAGGGGGTGAAAAACTGTTTTTT. Amino acid sequence: CASSWSGGEKLFF. The rearrangement links TRBV28 to TRBJ1-4, with 7 bases aligning to TRBD1. The CDR3 is 13 residues long. With 4 bases clipped from V and 7 bases from J, the junction kept 3 bases outside the gene matches. The germline V gene encodes CDR1 MDHEN and CDR2 SYDVKM.

This clone was seen a few times. The chain carries TRBV4-3 and TRBJ1-2; TRBD1 matches at 7 bases. The CDR3 is made up of 15 amino acids. CDR1 LGHNA and CDR2 YSLEER come from the germline V gene. The V and J ends lost 1 base and 4 bases, in that order; junction bases with no gene match: 6. The CDR3 DNA follows: TGCGCCAGCAGCCAAGGCGAGACAGGGCTCTATGGCTACACCTTC. Translating it yields CASSQGETGLYGYTF.

The chain recombines TRBV14 with TRBJ2-4; D ambiguous. Trimming shortened V by 7 bases and J by 0 bases, and 13 bases separated the two germline ends. CDR1 and CDR2 (germline): SGHDN, FVKESK. There are 15 residues in the CDR3. CDR3 nucleotide sequence: TGTGCCAGCATCCACGGCGGTCTAGCCAAAAACATTCAGTACTTC. Translated, it gives CASIHGGLAKNIQYF. Using reference TRBV14 and TRBJ2-4 for the parts outside the CDR3, the full variable domain is EAGVTQFPSHSVIEKGQTVTLRCDPISGHDNLYWYRRVMGKEIKFLLHFVKESKQDESGMPNNRFLAERTGGTYSTLKVQPAELEDSGVYFCASIHGGLAKNIQYFGAGTRLSVL.

J is TRBJ1-2 and V is TRBV10-3; 7 nucleotides match TRBD1. V shed 6 bases and J 4 bases; nucleotides not matched to a gene: 11. CDR1 and CDR2 from the germline V gene are ENHRY and SYGVKD. The CDR3 length is 15 residues. The CDR3 sequence is CAIRDSGTATYGYTF. In DNA form, the CDR3 reads TGTGCCATCAGGGACTCCGGGACAGCCACCTATGGCTACACCTTC.

The V and J genes are TRBV9 and TRBJ2-5; D possibly corresponds to TRBD1 (5 bases). Germline CDR1 and CDR2: SGDLS and YYNGEE. Trimming shortened V by 4 bases and J by 5 bases, and 6 bases separated the two germline ends. CDR3 length: 11 residues. Written as DNA, the CDR3 is TGTGCCAGCAGCCCAGGGGAGACCCAGTACTTC. This encodes CASSPGETQYF.

The chain uses TRBV18 and TRBJ1-2; a possible D gene is TRBD1 (5 bases). V lost 6 bases and J 5 bases, leaving 16 bases between the germline ends. Per germline, CDR1 KGHSH and CDR2 LQKENI. This CDR3 spans 14 amino acids. The chain's CDR3 is CASSPGGGEYGYTF. CDR3 sequence (DNA): TGTGCCAGCTCGCCTGGGGGGGGAGAATATGGCTACACCTTC.

The rearrangement joins TRBV7-2 to TRBJ2-1; D is undetermined. Trimming removed 3 bases from V and 0 bases from J, with 15 bases in between. CDR3 size: 17 residues. Germline assignment: CDR1 SGHTA and CDR2 FQGNSA. The DNA for the CDR3 is TGTGCCAGCAGCTTTTCCCTCCTGCGGAACTCCTACAATGAGCAGTTCTTC. This translates into CASSFSLLRNSYNEQFF.

Worth noting for this clone: Within the sample, other DNA sequences also encode this same CDR3. V is TRBV12-3 or TRBV12-4 and J is TRBJ2-7; perhaps TRBD1 as D (5 bases). V lost 1 base, J lost 3 bases, and 7 bases lay in between. This CDR3 contains 13 residues. The CDR3: CASSLGQGYEQYF. The CDR3 bases are TGTGCCAGCAGTTTAGGGCAGGGCTACGAGCAGTACTTC.

The gene calls are TRBV6-5 and TRBJ1-2; possibly TRBD1 for D (6 bases). CDR3 length: 10 amino acids. Between the trimmed V and J ends, which lost 6 bases and 14 bases, there was a span of 13 bases. Germline CDR1 MNHEY, CDR2 SVGAGI. CDR3 in DNA: TGTGCCAGCAGAAACAGGGCAGTAACCTTC. Its protein is CASRNRAVTF.

The chain employs TRBV4-3 and TRBJ1-1; 12 bases agree with TRBD1. Per the germline V gene, CDR1 is LGHNA and CDR2 is YSLEER. This CDR3 contains 15 residues. The J segment lost 10 bases and the V segment lost 3 bases, leaving 9 bases of the junction unmatched. In nucleotides, the CDR3 is TGCGCCAGCAGCCAGGAGGGACAGGGGGCCCGAGGAGCTTTCTTT. Its translation: CASSQEGQGARGAFF.

The rearrangement links TRBV12-5 to TRBJ1-4; D remains unclear. Per germline, CDR1 LGHNT and CDR2 FRNRAP. This CDR3 spans 14 amino acids. Between the trimmed V and J ends, which lost 5 bases and 3 bases, there was a span of 10 bases. The CDR3 DNA is TGTGCTAGTGGTAACCGGGAACCTAATGAAAAACTGTTTTTT. Translating it yields CASGNREPNEKLFF.

The chain couples TRBV7-2 to TRBJ2-1; the match to TRBD2 covers 7 bases. The CDR3 loop spans 16 amino acids. V was pared by 0 bases and J by 0 bases, with 2 bases of the junction left unmatched. The V gene's germline CDR1 is SGHTA and CDR2 FQGNSA. CDR3 sequence reads: CASSLAWGGSYNEQFF. CDR3 DNA: TGTGCCAGCAGCTTAGCGTGGGGGGGCTCCTACAATGAGCAGTTCTTC.

This sequence joins TRBV3-1 (or the pseudogene TRBV3-2) and TRBJ2-7; 8 bases map to TRBD2. The V gene end was trimmed by 1 base and the J gene end by 7 bases; junction bases not matched to a gene: 0. The CDR3 has 12 residues. Germline V gene data show CDR1 as LGHDT and CDR2 as YNNKEL (reference sequence). The CDR3 DNA sequence: TGTGCCAGCAGCCAAGCGGGGGGGGAGCAGTACTTC. Residues: CASSQAGGEQYF.

The gene calls are TRBV7-9 and TRBJ2-1, with 14 bases fitting TRBD2. CDR1 is SEHNR and CDR2 is FQNEAQ in the germline V gene (reference sequence). The ends lost 5 bases at V and 5 bases at J; junction bases unmatched: 2. This CDR3 is built from 15 residues. The CDR3 loop reads CASSRGLAGDNEQFF. Written as DNA, the CDR3 is TGTGCCAGCAGCCGGGGACTAGCGGGGGACAATGAGCAGTTCTTC.

This chain links TRBV18 with TRBJ2-1; TRBD2 matches 11 bases. The CDR3 is 16 residues long. The germline V gene has CDR1 KGHSH and CDR2 LQKENI. Unmatched junction bases numbered 5, after V lost 4 bases and J lost 3 bases. The CDR3 spells CASSLSTSGVYNEQFF. The CDR3 coding sequence is TGTGCCAGCTCACTATCGACTAGCGGGGTCTACAATGAGCAGTTCTTC.

The CDR3 DNA sequence: TGTGCCAGTAGTACTCAGGGTACTGGAAACACCATATATTTT. This encodes CASSTQGTGNTIYF. The rearrangement uses TRBV19 and TRBJ1-3; maybe TRBD1 (5 bases). Germline V lookup: CDR1 LNHDA, CDR2 SQIVND (reference sequence). V was trimmed by 4 bases and J by 2 bases, leaving 9 bases between them. This CDR3 spans 14 amino acids.

This sequence joins TRBV14 and TRBJ1-3, with a tentative D call TRBD1 (6 bases). The length of the CDR3 is 14 residues. Germline V gives CDR1 SGHDN, CDR2 FVKESK. V was pared by 6 bases and J by 0 bases, with 9 bases between. CDR3 sequence: CASRGQTSGNTIYF. For the CDR3, the DNA is TGTGCCAGCAGAGGACAGACCTCTGGAAACACCATATATTTT.

The V call is TRBV7-6, the J call TRBJ2-5; 8 bases are shared with TRBD2. The CDR3 extends over 16 amino acids. CDR1 and CDR2 from the germline V gene are SGHVS and FNYEAQ. Trimming cost V 5 bases and J 5 bases; bases outside gene matches: 13. The DNA for the CDR3 is TGTGCCAGCAGCCTGGCGGGGGGTGGGCTTCGCGAGACCCAGTACTTC. This sequence encodes CASSLAGGGLRETQYF.

The rearrangement uses TRBV10-3 and TRBJ1-1; D is ambiguous. From germline, CDR1 is ENHRY and CDR2 SYGVKD. V dropped 11 bases and J dropped 2 bases, with 18 bases sitting between them. This CDR3 has 14 residues. The CDR3 reads CASVAAPLNTEAFF. The CDR3 bases are TGTGCCTCCGTGGCAGCCCCACTAAACACTGAAGCTTTCTTT.

The chain is built from TRBV4-1 and TRBJ1-5; 8 bases align to TRBD1. The CDR3 covers 15 residues. In germline, CDR1 is MGHRA, CDR2 YSYEKL. V shed 2 bases and J 1 base; nucleotides not matched to a gene: 1. CDR3 DNA sequence: TGCGCCAGCAGCCAACAGGGGGCGAGCAATCAGCCCCAGCATTTT. It translates to CASSQQGASNQPQHF.

The chain employs TRBV10-3 and TRBJ2-2, with D possibly being TRBD2 (5 bases). The CDR3 consists of 14 residues. Per germline, CDR1 ENHRY and CDR2 SYGVKD. The germline V and J ends were trimmed by 5 bases and 4 bases, with 11 bases remaining between them. CDR3 protein: CAISWSSGTGELFF. In DNA, the CDR3 is TGTGCCATCAGTTGGTCAAGCGGCACCGGGGAGCTGTTTTTT.

The V and J genes are TRBV15 and TRBJ1-2; D unclear. CDR3 length: 14 residues. Germline V gives CDR1 LNHNV, CDR2 YYDKDF (reference sequence). V lost 5 bases to trimming and J lost 4 bases, with 14 bases between them. The CDR3 nucleotides read TGTGCCACCAGCCCGCCGTCGAGGGTCTATGGCTACACCTTC. Amino acids: CATSPPSRVYGYTF.

This clone has just one count. The V gene is TRBV10-3, the J gene TRBJ1-6, with 10 bases aligning to TRBD1. The V and J ends lost 6 bases and 13 bases, in that order; junction bases with no gene match: 6. CDR1 and CDR2 from the germline V gene are ENHRY and SYGVKD. This CDR3 is built from 13 residues. The CDR3: CAIRPGQGGPLHF. CDR3 in DNA: TGTGCCATCAGACCTGGACAGGGGGGCCCCCTCCACTTT.

The genes are TRBV11-2 and TRBJ2-2, with D unclear. The CDR3 runs to 14 residues. V lost 6 bases and J 8 bases, leaving 16 bases between the germline ends. The germline CDR1 and CDR2 sequences are SGHAT and FQNNGV. This CDR3 is CASSRGEVSGELFF. For the CDR3, the DNA is TGTGCCAGCAGTAGAGGAGAGGTTTCAGGGGAGCTGTTTTTT.